A single sample is the source of the 23 T cell receptor beta chains below, sequenced in a study of glioma-infiltrating T cells. TCR alpha and beta CDR3 regions were amplified from RNA using iRepertoire nested multiplex PCR. TCRdb redid the calling of the multiplex PCR reads with MiXCR, one entry per CDR3 protein. Of about 4,000 distinct CDR3 sequences listed, roughly 90% are singletons. Sequencing was performed on glioma tissue, nonneoplastic brain tissue, or PBMCs (not recorded which). These receptors were taken from a human donor with low-grade glioma or glioblastoma, undergoing nonglioma brain surgery, or in good health (not recorded which).

With regard to this clonotype: Since it is a stray read in a library aimed at alpha chains, this beta chain has a size that is not meaningful. V usage is TRBV6-2 or TRBV6-3 and J usage is TRBJ1-1, with D possibly matching TRBD1 (5 bases). This CDR3 comprises 16 residues. With 4 bases removed from V and 3 bases from J, the gap between germline ends came to 18 bases. Germline V gene sequence: CDR1 MNHEY, CDR2 SVGEGT. The DNA for the CDR3 is TGTGCCAGCAGTTGGACAACACAAAAATGGGACACTGAAGCTTTCTTT. It is translated as CASSWTTQKWDTEAFF.

Regarding this clonotype: This beta chain came through as a stray read in a library set up for alpha chains, and its size says little. The J gene is TRBJ2-1, the V gene TRBV20-1, with 11 bases that match TRBD2. Trimming cost V 6 bases and J 8 bases; bases outside gene matches: 9. This CDR3 region has 14 residues. The germline gives CDR1 DFQATT, CDR2 SNEGSKA (reference sequence). This CDR3 is CSAELAGGGYEQFF. For the CDR3, the DNA is TGCAGTGCCGAGCTAGCGGGAGGAGGATATGAGCAGTTCTTC.

This clonotype was recorded once. This beta chain is an unintended read in a library built for alpha chains; its size means little. This chain joins TRBV7-9 and TRBJ1-6, with D uncertain. The CDR3 spans 14 residues. Germline CDR1 reads SEHNR; CDR2 reads FQNEAQ (reference sequence). Trimming stripped 2 bases from V and 0 bases from J, with 2 bases between. The CDR3 DNA sequence: TGTGCCAGCAGCTTACACTCCTATAATTCACCCCTCCACTTT. It translates to CASSLHSYNSPLHF.

Regarding this clonotype: Within a library made for alpha chains, this beta chain is off target, and its count is uninformative. This chain connects TRBV6-6 to TRBJ2-7, with D perhaps given as TRBD1 or TRBD2 (5 bases each). Trimming left V 4 bases short and J 9 bases short, with 16 bases between. The CDR3 is 13 amino acids. Germline CDR1 reads MNHNY; CDR2 reads SVGAGI (reference sequence). CDR3 sequence: CASSFPGTRMQYF. The CDR3 DNA reads TGTGCCAGCAGTTTCCCCGGGACCCGGATGCAGTACTTC.

Turning to this clonotype: Within a library made for alpha chains, this beta chain is off target, and its count is uninformative. The genes are TRBV6-2 or TRBV6-3 and TRBJ1-2; no definite D call. Germline V gene data show CDR1 as MNHEY and CDR2 as SVGEGT. Trimming cost V 2 bases and J 6 bases, with 16 bases left between them. The CDR3 sequence is 15 residues long. As DNA, the CDR3 is TGTGCCAGCAGTTACCCAGTCAGGATAGCCAATGGCTACACCTTC. Amino acid sequence: CASSYPVRIANGYTF.

Note on this clonotype: Because the library targeted alpha chains, this beta chain is an off-target read whose size means little. The chain joins TRBV6-2 or TRBV6-3 to TRBJ2-1, with D perhaps TRBD1 or TRBD2 (6 bases each). This CDR3 has 15 residues. The V end lost 2 bases, the J end lost 2 bases, and 10 bases lay between the germline ends. Germline CDR1 and CDR2: MNHEY and SVGEGT. In DNA form, the CDR3 reads TGTGCCAGCAGTTACAGGAGGGGGACCTACAATGAGCAGTTCTTC. Translating it yields CASSYRRGTYNEQFF.

With regard to this clonotype: This beta chain slipped into a library made for alpha chains as a stray read, so its size is not meaningful. The J gene is TRBJ2-3, the V gene TRBV6-5, with a weak D call TRBD1 (6 bases). Germline V gene sequence: CDR1 MNHEY, CDR2 SVGAGI. With 5 bases removed from V and 4 bases from J, the gap between germline ends came to 16 bases. The CDR3 is 15 amino acids. CDR3 residues: CASSEQGLEADTQYF. DNA of the CDR3: TGTGCCAGCAGTGAACAGGGTTTAGAGGCAGATACGCAGTATTTT.

For this clonotype: This beta chain is an off-target read within a library intended for alpha chains, so its frequency means little. This sequence joins TRBV12-3 or TRBV12-4 and TRBJ1-2, with 8 positions matching TRBD1. The length of the CDR3 is 14 residues. V dropped 3 bases and J dropped 8; count of bases not matched to a gene: 8. The CDR3 spells CASSFTRTGSGYTF. The DNA of the CDR3 is TGTGCCAGCAGTTTCACCAGGACAGGGTCAGGCTACACCTTC.

On this clonotype: An end of the junction does not agree with germline; a read error may underlie this. Found in a library prepared for alpha chains, this beta chain is an off-target read, and its abundance has little meaning. The CDR3 DNA reads as TGCGCCAGCAGCCGACAGGATTCAAACTATGGCTACACCTTC. Translating gives CASSRQDSNYGYTF. The chain carries TRBV7-2 and TRBJ1-2; a weak D match, TRBD1 (6 bases). The germline V gene has CDR1 SGHTA and CDR2 FQGNSA. This CDR3 comprises 14 residues.

Of note for this clonotype: Since it is a stray read in a library aimed at alpha chains, this beta chain has a size that is not meaningful. The rearrangement joins TRBV7-2 to TRBJ2-3; 7 bases are shared with TRBD2. The length of the CDR3 is 12 residues. The germline CDR1 and CDR2 sequences are SGHTA and FQGNSA. V trimming: 11 bases; J trimming: 2 bases; junction bases outside the gene matches: 4. The CDR3 DNA reads as TGTGCCGAGAGCGGGACCACAGATACGCAGTATTTT. This translates into CAESGTTDTQYF.

Note on this clonotype: The size of this beta chain means little, since it is a stray read in a library made for alpha chains. The genes are TRBV28 and TRBJ2-7; 11 bases are a match to TRBD2. The V segment lost 6 bases and the J segment 6 bases; nucleotides outside the gene matches: 7. The length of the CDR3 is 14 residues. Germline lookup yields CDR1 MDHEN and CDR2 SYDVKM. The CDR3 DNA follows: TGTGCCAGCAGCCCCACCGGACTAGCGGGCGAGCAGTACGTC. Its translation: CASSPTGLAGEQYV.

Comment on this clonotype: The library was built for alpha chains, so this beta chain is an off-target read and its size means little. This chain uses TRBV6-2 or TRBV6-3 with TRBJ2-1; D call uncertain. V lost 6 bases to trimming and J lost 6 bases, with 9 bases between them. The germline V gene encodes CDR1 MNHEY and CDR2 SVGEGT. The CDR3 covers 12 residues. Here the CDR3 reads CASSPWGNEQFF. The CDR3 region has the DNA TGTGCCAGCAGCCCATGGGGCAATGAGCAGTTCTTC.

A remark on this clonotype: A library made for alpha chains picked up this beta chain off target, so its size means little. The rearrangement joins TRBV3-1 to TRBJ2-5, with D maybe TRBD1 (5 bases). With 0 bases removed from V and 2 bases from J, the gap between germline ends came to 19 bases. Germline V gene data show CDR1 as LGHDT and CDR2 as YNNKEL (reference sequence). CDR3 length: 18 amino acids. The CDR3 region is CASSQDSEMGRRQETQYF. The CDR3 bases are TGTGCCAGCAGCCAAGATTCAGAGATGGGGCGCAGGCAAGAGACCCAGTACTTC.

As regards this clonotype: This beta chain is an off-target read within a library intended for alpha chains, so its frequency means little. This chain uses TRBV28 with TRBJ2-5, with D perhaps TRBD2 (5 bases). Trimming took off 9 bases at V and 1 base at J, with 12 bases between the two ends. The CDR3 has 13 amino acids. CDR1 MDHEN and CDR2 SYDVKM come from the germline V gene. The CDR3: CASSLGVQETQYF. The CDR3 coding sequence is TGTGCCAGTAGTCTCGGGGTCCAAGAGACCCAGTACTTC.

This clonotype occurred a few times. Since it is a stray read in a library aimed at alpha chains, this beta chain has a size that is not meaningful. V is TRBV6-1 and J is TRBJ1-6; 7 nucleotides match TRBD1. V shed 6 bases and J 0 bases; nucleotides not matched to a gene: 5. Germline V lookup: CDR1 MNHNS, CDR2 SASEGT. The CDR3 spans 16 residues. CDR3 protein: CASRRQGSSYNSPLHF. The DNA of the CDR3 is TGTGCCAGCAGACGACAGGGCAGCTCCTATAATTCACCCCTCCACTTT.

Comments on this clonotype: The conserved phenylalanine or tryptophan normally closing the CDR3 is absent here, so this likely arose from a read error. Because the CDR3's place on the DNA is in doubt, the DNA is left out and the CDR3 is given as listed by TCRdb. As an off-target read in a library built for alpha chains, this beta chain has a frequency of little significance. The chain has TRBV20-1 and TRBJ1-1; TRBD1, the table's D call, lacks a check against the DNA. In germline, CDR1 is DFQATT, CDR2 SNEGSKA (reference sequence). The CDR3 contains 16 residues when both ends are counted. The CDR3 sequence: CSARVWERGRNTEAFS.

This clonotype is large. Little can be read into the size of this beta chain, an off-target read in a library designed for alpha chains. The chain couples TRBV6-6 to TRBJ2-7; no reliable D call. The CDR3 is made up of 14 amino acids. V lost 1 base and J lost 6, with 13 bases in between. Germline assignment: CDR1 MNHNY and CDR2 SVGAGI (reference sequence). DNA for the CDR3: TGTGCCAGCAGTTACTTGGCATTTGCCAGCGAGCAGTACTTC. It translates to CASSYLAFASEQYF.

As concerns this clonotype: Since the library was made to target alpha chains, this beta chain is a stray read and its abundance is not meaningful. V is TRBV20-1 and J is TRBJ2-7, with 9 nucleotides matching TRBD1. Germline V gene lookup returns CDR1 DFQATT and CDR2 SNEGSKA (reference sequence). The CDR3 loop spans 13 amino acids. V was clipped by 6 bases and J by 3 bases; unmatched bases: 6. The CDR3 sequence: CSAGTGPHYEQYF. For the CDR3, the DNA is TGCAGTGCGGGGACAGGGCCACACTACGAGCAGTACTTC.

On this clonotype: This beta chain lies outside the target of a library built for alpha chains; its clone size means little. The chain joins TRBV6-2 or TRBV6-3 to TRBJ1-6, with D possibly being TRBD1 (5 bases). Trimming removed 6 bases from V and 9 bases from J, with 24 bases in between. CDR3 length equals 17 residues. Germline values: CDR1 MNHEY, CDR2 SVGEGT. The CDR3 spells CASSLEPGTPRGSPLHF. The CDR3 DNA is TGTGCCAGCAGCCTAGAGCCCGGGACCCCGAGAGGTTCACCCCTCCACTTT.

Details on this clonotype: This beta chain represents an off-target read in a library built for alpha chains; its size is of limited meaning. The genes are TRBV20-1 and TRBJ2-3; TRBD2 is a possible D gene (5 bases). Germline lookup yields CDR1 DFQATT and CDR2 SNEGSKA (reference sequence). Trimming stripped 4 bases from V and 2 bases from J, with 16 bases between. The CDR3 runs 15 residues. The CDR3, as DNA: TGCAGTGCTACCCTACGCGGGCTTCCCACAGATACGCAGTATTTT. Translating gives CSATLRGLPTDTQYF.

Note on this clonotype: The size of this beta chain means little, since it is a stray read in a library made for alpha chains. CDR3 region: CATSRGGRQGANSPLHF. The DNA of the CDR3 is TGTGCCACCAGCAGGGGCGGGCGACAGGGGGCAAACTCACCCCTCCACTTT. The chain employs TRBV15 and TRBJ1-6; 10 bases are a match to TRBD1. J gave up 10 bases and V 3 bases, and 12 bases lay outside the gene matches. Germline loops: CDR1 LNHNV, CDR2 YYDKDF (reference sequence). The length of the CDR3 is 17 residues.

Regarding this clonotype: This beta chain lies outside the target of a library built for alpha chains; its clone size means little. The chain uses TRBV6-1 and TRBJ2-7, with D possibly being TRBD1 or TRBD2 (5 bases each). Germline-derived CDR1 and CDR2 are MNHNS and SASEGT. The CDR3 covers 14 residues. V lost 8 bases to trimming and J lost 0 bases, with 14 bases between them. Here the CDR3 reads CASGSGPSSYEQYV. CDR3 bases: TGTGCCAGCGGATCGGGACCGAGCTCCTACGAGCAGTACGTC.

Comments on this clonotype: The size of this beta chain means little, since it is a stray read in a library made for alpha chains. The V and J genes are TRBV6-2 or TRBV6-3 and TRBJ1-2, with D perhaps TRBD1 (5 bases). Trimming shortened V by 6 bases and J by 6 bases, and 14 bases separated the two germline ends. Germline V gene data show CDR1 as MNHEY and CDR2 as SVGEGT. The CDR3 runs to 13 residues. CDR3 sequence (DNA): TGTGCCAGCAGAGAGACGGGGGACGATGGCTACACCTTC. As protein: CASRETGDDGYTF.